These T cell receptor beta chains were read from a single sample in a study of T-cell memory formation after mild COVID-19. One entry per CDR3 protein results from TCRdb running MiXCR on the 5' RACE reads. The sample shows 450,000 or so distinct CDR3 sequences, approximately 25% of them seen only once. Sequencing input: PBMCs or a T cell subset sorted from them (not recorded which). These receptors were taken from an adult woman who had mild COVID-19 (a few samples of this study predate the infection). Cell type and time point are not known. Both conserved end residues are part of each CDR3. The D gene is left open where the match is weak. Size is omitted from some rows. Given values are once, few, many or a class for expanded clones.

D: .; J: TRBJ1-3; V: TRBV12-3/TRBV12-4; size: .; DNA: TGTGCCAGCAGTTCCACCGACAGGTTCAGCTCTGGAAACACCATATATTTT; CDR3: CASSSTDRFSSGNTIYF
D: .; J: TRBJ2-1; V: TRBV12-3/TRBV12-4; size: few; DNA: TGTGCCAGCAGTTTCGGTAGCGTGACCTACAATGAGCAGTTCTTC; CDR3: CASSFGSVTYNEQFF
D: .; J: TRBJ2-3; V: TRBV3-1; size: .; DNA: TGTGCCAGCAGCCATGTAGACTGGTACGACACAGATACGCAGTATTTT; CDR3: CASSHVDWYDTDTQYF
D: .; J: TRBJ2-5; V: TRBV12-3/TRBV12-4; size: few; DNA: TGTGCCAGCAGTCAAGGACCGGGCGGCTGGGAGACCCAGTACTTC; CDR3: CASSQGPGGWETQYF
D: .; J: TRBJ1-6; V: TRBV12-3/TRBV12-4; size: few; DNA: TGTGCCAGCAGTTTAGGGGGGAATAATTCACCCCTCCACTTT; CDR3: CASSLGGNNSPLHF
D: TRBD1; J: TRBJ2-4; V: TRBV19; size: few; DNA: TGTGCCAGTAGTCCCGGACAGGCCCCCACCAAAAACATTCAGTACTTC; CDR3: CASSPGQAPTKNIQYF
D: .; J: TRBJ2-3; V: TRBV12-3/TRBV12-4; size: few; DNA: TGTGCCAGCAGCCCCCCCCAGGGGTACACAGATACGCAGTATTTT; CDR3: CASSPPQGYTDTQYF
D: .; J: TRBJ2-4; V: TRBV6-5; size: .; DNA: TGTGCCAGCAGACTAAGACCAAGGGCTAACATTCAGTACTTC; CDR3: CASRLRPRANIQYF
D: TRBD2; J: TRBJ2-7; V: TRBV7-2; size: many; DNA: TGTGCCAGCAGCTTATCACTAGCGGGTTACGAGCAGTACTTC; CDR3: CASSLSLAGYEQYF
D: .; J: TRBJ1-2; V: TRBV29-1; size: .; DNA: TGCAGCGTGGTAGGCCCCGGGAGTGGCTACACCTTC; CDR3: CSVVGPGSGYTF
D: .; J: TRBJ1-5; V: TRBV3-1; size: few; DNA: TGTGCCAGCAGCCAAGCCCCTGGGCAGCCCCAGCATTTT; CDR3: CASSQAPGQPQHF
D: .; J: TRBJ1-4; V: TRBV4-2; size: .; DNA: TGTGCCAGCAGCCAAAAGCGAGGAGACATAAGGGAAAAACTGTTTTTT; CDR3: CASSQKRGDIREKLFF
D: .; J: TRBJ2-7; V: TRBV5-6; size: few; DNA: TGTGCCAGCAGTAGCTTATACCTGGGGGAACCGGTGGAGCAGTACTTC; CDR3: CASSSLYLGEPVEQYF
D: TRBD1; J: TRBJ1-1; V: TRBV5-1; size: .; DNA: TGCGCCAGCAGCTTGGCGACAGGGTCCCCTGAAGCTTTCTTT; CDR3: CASSLATGSPEAFF
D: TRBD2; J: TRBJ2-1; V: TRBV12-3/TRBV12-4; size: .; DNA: TGTGCCAGCAGTTTCAGGGAGGGGAACTCCTACAATGAGCAGTTCTTC; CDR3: CASSFREGNSYNEQFF
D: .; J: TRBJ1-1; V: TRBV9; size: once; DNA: TGTGCCAGCAGCGTAGCGGGGGCTCCTAGCACTGAAGCTTTCTTT; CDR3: CASSVAGAPSTEAFF
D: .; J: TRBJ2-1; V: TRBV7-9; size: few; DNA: TGTGCCAGCAGCCCGGGGGCTAGCGGTGATGAGCAGTTCTTC; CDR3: CASSPGASGDEQFF
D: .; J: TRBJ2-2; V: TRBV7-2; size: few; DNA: TGTGCCAGCAGCTTACTCGGGACCGGGGAGCTGTTTTTT; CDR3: CASSLLGTGELFF
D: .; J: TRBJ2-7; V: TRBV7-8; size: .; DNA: TGTGCCAGCAGCTTAGAGGTTGTTCGGTTAAACTCCTACGAGCAGTACTTC; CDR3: CASSLEVVRLNSYEQYF
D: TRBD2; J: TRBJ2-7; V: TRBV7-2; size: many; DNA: TGTGCCAGCCGTAGCATGGCGGGAGGAGGACACGGCGAGCAGTACTTC; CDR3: CASRSMAGGGHGEQYF
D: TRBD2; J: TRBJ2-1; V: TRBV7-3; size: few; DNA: TGTGCCAGCAGAGGCACCGGGACTAGCTCCTACAATGAGCAGTTCTTC; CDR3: CASRGTGTSSYNEQFF
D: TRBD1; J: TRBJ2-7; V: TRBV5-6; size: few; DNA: TGTGCCAGCAGCTTCCCAGGGACAGGGGAAAACGAGCAGTACTTC; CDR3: CASSFPGTGENEQYF
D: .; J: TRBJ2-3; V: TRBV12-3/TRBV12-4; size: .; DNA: TGTGCCAGCAGTCCAGGTCAAGATACGCAGTATTTT; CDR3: CASSPGQDTQYF
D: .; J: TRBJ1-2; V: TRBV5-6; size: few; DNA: TGTGCCAGCAGGGCCTCCGGGACACCCTATGGCTACACCTTC; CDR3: CASRASGTPYGYTF
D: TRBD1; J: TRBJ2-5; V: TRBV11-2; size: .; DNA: TGTGCCAGCAGCCGACCAACGTCAGGGGGTGAGACCCAGTACTTC; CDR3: CASSRPTSGGETQYF
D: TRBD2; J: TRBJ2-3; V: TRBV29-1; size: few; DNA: TGCAGCGTTTCCCGACTAGCGGGGCTTAGCACAGATACGCAGTATTTT; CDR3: CSVSRLAGLSTDTQYF
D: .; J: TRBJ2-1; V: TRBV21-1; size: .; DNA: TGTGCCAGCAGAAGGCCCACCGGGACAGGACCCATCTGGGGGTTCTTC; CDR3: CASRRPTGTGPIWGFF
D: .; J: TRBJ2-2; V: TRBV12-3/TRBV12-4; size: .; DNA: TGTGCCAGCAGAAGACTAGTAACCGGGGAGCTGTTTTTT; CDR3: CASRRLVTGELFF
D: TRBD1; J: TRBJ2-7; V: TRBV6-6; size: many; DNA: TGTGCCAGCAGTTACGACAGGGTAGGCTACGAGCAGTACTTC; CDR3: CASSYDRVGYEQYF
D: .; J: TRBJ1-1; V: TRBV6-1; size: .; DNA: TGTGCCAGCAGGAATGGGGCAGGGTCAATTTCGAACACTGAAGCTTTCTTT; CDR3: CASRNGAGSISNTEAFF
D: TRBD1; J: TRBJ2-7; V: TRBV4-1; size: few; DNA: TGCGCCAGCAGCCGAACGTGGGACAGCTCCTACGAGCAGTACTTC; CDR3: CASSRTWDSSYEQYF